This TCR beta chain came from a study of beta chain features in type 1 diabetes. The sequenced template was cDNA made from the entire isolated RNA. TCRdb keeps only in-frame clones here, not all; method: immunoSEQ multiplex PCR. In the table there are some 500,000 clones, roughly 10% of which are singletons. The V end lost 3 bases, the J end lost 0 bases, and 8 bases lay between the germline ends. Looked up from germline, CDR1 is PRHDT and CDR2 is FYEKMQ (reference sequence). The length of the CDR3 is 14 residues. The V gene is TRBV13, the J gene TRBJ1-1; D gene uncertain. The TCR was taken from a woman aged 18-35 years in good health. Sequenced: naive CD4+ T cells from blood. CDR3 residues: CASSFGHMNTEAFF. Here the CDR3 DNA reads TGTGCCAGCAGCTTTGGCCACATGAACACTGAAGCTTTCTTT.